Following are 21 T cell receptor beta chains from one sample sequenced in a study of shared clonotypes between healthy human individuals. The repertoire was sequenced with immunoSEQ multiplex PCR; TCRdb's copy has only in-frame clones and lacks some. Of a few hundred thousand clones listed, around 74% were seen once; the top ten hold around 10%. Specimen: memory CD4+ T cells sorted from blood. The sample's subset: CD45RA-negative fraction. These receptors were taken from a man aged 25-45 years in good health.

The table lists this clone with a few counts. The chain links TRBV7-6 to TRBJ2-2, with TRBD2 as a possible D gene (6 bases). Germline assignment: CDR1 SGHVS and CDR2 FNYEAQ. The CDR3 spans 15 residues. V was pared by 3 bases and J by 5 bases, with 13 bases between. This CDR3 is CASSLAMGGTGELFF. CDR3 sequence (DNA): TGTGCCAGCAGCTTGGCGATGGGGGGAACCGGGGAGCTGTTTTTT.

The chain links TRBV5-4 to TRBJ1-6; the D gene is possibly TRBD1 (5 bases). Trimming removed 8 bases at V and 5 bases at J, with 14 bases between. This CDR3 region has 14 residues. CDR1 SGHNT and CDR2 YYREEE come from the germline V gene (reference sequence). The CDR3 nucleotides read TGTGCCAGAGGTGGGGGAGGGGATAATTCACCCCTCCACTTT. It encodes CARGGGGDNSPLHF.

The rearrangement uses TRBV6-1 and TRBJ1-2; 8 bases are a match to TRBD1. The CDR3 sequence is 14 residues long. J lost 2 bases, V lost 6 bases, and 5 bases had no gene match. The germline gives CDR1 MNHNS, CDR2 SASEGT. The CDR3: CASSEDRENYGYTF. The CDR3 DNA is TGTGCCAGCAGCGAGGACAGGGAGAACTATGGCTACACCTTC.

DNA of the CDR3: TGTGCCAGCAGCCAAGATCGTGGGTTCAGGGTTGGGGAGCAGTACTTC. Translated, it gives CASSQDRGFRVGEQYF. The chain is built from TRBV14 and TRBJ2-7; a possible D gene is TRBD1 (5 bases). Germline CDR1 reads SGHDN; CDR2 reads FVKESK. V was trimmed by 0 bases and J by 7 bases, leaving 19 bases between them. There are 16 residues in the CDR3.

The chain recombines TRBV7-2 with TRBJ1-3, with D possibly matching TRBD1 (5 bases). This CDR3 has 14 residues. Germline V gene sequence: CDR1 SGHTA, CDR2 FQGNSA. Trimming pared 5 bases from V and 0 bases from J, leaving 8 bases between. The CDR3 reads CASSTGLSGNTIYF. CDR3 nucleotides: TGTGCCAGCAGCACAGGTCTCTCTGGAAACACCATATATTTT.

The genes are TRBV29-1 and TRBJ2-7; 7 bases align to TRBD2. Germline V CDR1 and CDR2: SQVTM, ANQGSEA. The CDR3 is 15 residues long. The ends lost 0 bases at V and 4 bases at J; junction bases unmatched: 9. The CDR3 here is CSVEEIGDGGYEQYF. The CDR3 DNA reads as TGCAGCGTTGAAGAGATCGGGGACGGGGGGTACGAGCAGTACTTC.

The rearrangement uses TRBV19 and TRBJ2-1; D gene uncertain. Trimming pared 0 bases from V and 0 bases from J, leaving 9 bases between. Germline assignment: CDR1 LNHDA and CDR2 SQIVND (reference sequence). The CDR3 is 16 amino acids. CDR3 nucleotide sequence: TGTGCCAGTAGTATAGAGGTGGGTCGCTCCTACAATGAGCAGTTCTTC. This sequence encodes CASSIEVGRSYNEQFF.

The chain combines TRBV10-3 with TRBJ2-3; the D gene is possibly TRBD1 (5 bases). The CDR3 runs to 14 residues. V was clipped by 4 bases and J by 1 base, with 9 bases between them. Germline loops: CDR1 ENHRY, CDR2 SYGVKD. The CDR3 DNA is TGTGCCATCAGTGCGCAGGGCCGCACAGATACGCAGTATTTT. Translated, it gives CAISAQGRTDTQYF.

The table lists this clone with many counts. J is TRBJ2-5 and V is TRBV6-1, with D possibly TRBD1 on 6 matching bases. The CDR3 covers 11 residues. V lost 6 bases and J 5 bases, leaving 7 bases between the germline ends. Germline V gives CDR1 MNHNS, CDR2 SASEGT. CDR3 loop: CASSTGETQYF. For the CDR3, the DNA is TGTGCCAGCAGCACAGGGGAGACCCAGTACTTC.

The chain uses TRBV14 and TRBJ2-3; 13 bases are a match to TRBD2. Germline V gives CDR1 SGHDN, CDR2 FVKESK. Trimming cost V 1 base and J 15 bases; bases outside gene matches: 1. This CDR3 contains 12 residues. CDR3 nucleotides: TGTGCCAGCAGCCAAGGGACTAGCGGGAGATATTTT. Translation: CASSQGTSGRYF.

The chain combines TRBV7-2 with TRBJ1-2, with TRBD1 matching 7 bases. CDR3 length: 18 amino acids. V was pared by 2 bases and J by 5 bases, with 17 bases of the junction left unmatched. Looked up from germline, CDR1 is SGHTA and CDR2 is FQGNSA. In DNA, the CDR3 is TGTGCCAGCAGCTTATCTTCCCGGGGTCGAACAGGGGTTTATGGCTACACCTTC. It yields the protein CASSLSSRGRTGVYGYTF.

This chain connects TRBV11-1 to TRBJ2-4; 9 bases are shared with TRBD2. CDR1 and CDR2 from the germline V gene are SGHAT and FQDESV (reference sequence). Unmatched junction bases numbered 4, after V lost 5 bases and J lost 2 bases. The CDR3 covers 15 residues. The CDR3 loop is CASSRGGGSKNIQYF. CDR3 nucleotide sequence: TGTGCCAGCAGCCGCGGGGGGGGATCCAAAAACATTCAGTACTTC.

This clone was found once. CDR3 bases: TGTGCCAGCAGTTTAGAAAGCAATCAGCCCCAGCATTTT. Protein product: CASSLESNQPQHF. The J gene is TRBJ1-5, the V gene TRBV27, with D uncertain. Germline assignment: CDR1 MNHEY and CDR2 SMNVEV (reference sequence). CDR3 length: 13 amino acids. V lost 2 bases and J 1 base, leaving 3 bases between the germline ends.

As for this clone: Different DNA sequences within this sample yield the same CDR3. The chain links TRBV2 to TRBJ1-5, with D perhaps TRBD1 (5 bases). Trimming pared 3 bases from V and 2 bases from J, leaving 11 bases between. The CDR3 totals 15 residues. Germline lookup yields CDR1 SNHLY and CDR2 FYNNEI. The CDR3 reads CASSESRGGNQPQHF. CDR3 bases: TGTGCCAGCAGTGAGTCAAGGGGAGGCAATCAGCCCCAGCATTTT.

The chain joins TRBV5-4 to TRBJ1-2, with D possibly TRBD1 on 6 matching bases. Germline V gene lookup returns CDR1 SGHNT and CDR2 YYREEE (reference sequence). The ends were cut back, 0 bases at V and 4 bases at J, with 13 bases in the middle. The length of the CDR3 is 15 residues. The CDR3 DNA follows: TGTGCCAGCAGCTTGGGTAAAGGGGGAAGCTATGGCTACACCTTC. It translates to CASSLGKGGSYGYTF.

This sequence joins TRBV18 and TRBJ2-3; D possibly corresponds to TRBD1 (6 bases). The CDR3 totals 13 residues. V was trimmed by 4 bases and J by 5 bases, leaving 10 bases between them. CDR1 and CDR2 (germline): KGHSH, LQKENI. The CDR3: CASSQQQGDTQYF. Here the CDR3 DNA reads TGTGCCAGCTCACAACAACAGGGAGATACGCAGTATTTT. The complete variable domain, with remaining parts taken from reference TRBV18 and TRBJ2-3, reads NAGVMQNPRHLVRRRGQEARLRCSPMKGHSHVYWYRQLPEEGLKFMVYLQKENIIDESGMPKERFSAEFPKEGPSILRIQQVVRGDSAAYFCASSQQQGDTQYFGPGTRLTVL.

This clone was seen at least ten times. CDR3 sequence (DNA): TGTGCCAGCACCCGGGACAGCACAGATACGCAGTATTTT. It encodes CASTRDSTDTQYF. V and J are TRBV6-5 and TRBJ2-3; D possibly uses TRBD1 or TRBD2 (5 bases each). V was trimmed by 7 bases and J by 0 bases, leaving 8 bases between them. Germline V CDR1 and CDR2: MNHEY, SVGAGI. The length of the CDR3 is 13 residues.

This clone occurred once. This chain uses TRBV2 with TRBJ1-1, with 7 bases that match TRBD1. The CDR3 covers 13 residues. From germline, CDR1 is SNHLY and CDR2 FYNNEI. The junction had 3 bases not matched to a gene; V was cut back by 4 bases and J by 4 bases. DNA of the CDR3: TGTGCCAGCAGTGCCAACAGGGGCACTGAAGCTTTCTTT. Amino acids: CASSANRGTEAFF.

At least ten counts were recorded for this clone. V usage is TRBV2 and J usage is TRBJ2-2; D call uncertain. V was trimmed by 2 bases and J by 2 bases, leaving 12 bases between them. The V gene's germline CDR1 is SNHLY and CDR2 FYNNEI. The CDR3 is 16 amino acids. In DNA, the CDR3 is TGTGCCAGCAGTGAATTCACAACCCCAAACACCGGGGAGCTGTTTTTT. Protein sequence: CASSEFTTPNTGELFF.

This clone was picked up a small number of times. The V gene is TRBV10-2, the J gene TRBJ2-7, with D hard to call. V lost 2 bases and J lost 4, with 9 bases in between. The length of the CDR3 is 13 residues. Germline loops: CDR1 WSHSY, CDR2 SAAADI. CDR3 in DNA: TGCGCCAGCAGTGAGAACACTCGTTACGAGCAGTACTTC. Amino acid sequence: CASSENTRYEQYF.

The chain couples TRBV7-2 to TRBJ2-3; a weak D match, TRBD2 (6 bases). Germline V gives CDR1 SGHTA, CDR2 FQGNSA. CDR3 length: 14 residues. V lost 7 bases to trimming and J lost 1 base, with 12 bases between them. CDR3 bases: TGTGCCAGCACCCGGGGGTACCGCACAGATACGCAGTATTTT. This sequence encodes CASTRGYRTDTQYF.